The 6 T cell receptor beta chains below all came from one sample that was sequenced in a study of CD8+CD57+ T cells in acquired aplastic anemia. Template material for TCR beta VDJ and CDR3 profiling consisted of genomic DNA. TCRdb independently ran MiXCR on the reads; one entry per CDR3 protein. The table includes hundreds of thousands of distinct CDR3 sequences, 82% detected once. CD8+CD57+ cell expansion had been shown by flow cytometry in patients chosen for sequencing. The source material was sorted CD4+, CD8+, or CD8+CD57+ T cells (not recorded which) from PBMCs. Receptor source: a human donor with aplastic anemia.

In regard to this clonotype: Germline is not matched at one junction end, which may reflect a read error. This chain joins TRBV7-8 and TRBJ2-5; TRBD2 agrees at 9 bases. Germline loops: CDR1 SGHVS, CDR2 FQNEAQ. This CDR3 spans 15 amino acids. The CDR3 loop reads CASSSSGAWEETQNF. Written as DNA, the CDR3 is TGTGCCAGCAGTTCTAGCGGGGCTTGGGAAGAGACCCAGAACTTC.

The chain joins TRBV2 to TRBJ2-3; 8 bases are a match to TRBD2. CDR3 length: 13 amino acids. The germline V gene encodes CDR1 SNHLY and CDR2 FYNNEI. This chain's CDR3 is CGGGGGGTDTQYF. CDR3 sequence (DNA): TGTGGTGGGGGTGGCGGGGGGACGGATACGCAGTATTTT.

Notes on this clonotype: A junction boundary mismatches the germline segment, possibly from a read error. CDR3 sequence (DNA): TGTGCCAGCAGCAGAGGGAGCGGGCAAGACAACCAGTACTTC. It yields the protein CASSRGSGQDNQYF. This chain uses TRBV15 with TRBJ2-7; a weak D match, TRBD2 (6 bases). The CDR3 extends over 14 amino acids. Germline CDR1 and CDR2: LNHNV and YYDKDF (reference sequence).

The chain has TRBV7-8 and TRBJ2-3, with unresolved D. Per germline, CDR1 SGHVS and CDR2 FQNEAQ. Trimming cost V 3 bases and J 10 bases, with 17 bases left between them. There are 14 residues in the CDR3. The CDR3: CASSFPPGPAAQYF. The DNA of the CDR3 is TGTGCCAGCAGCTTTCCTCCAGGCCCCGCTGCGCAGTATTTT.

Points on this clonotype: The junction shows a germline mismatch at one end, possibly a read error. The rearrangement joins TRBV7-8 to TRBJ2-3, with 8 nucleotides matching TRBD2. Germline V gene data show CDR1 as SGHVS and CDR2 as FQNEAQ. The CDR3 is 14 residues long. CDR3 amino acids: CASSLAGEGYTQYF. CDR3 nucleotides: TGTGCCAGCAGCCTAGCGGGCGAAGGCTACACCCAGTATTTT.

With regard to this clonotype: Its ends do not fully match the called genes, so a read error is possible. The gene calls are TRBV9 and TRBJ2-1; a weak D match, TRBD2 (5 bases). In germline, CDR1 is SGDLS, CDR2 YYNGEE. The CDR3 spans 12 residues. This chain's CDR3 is CATSGALNEQFF. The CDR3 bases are TGTGCCACCAGCGGAGCACTCAATGAGCAGTTCTTC.